This is a list of T cell receptor beta chains from one sample in a study of identifying expanded T cells in peripheral blood. Assay: immunoSEQ multiplex PCR; the TCRdb copy retains only in-frame clones and omits some. The sample shows tens of thousands of clones, roughly 89% of them seen only once. The specimen was blood. The receptors shown here come from a person aged 18 to 70 in good health. Both conserved end residues are part of each CDR3. The order of the fields is J gene, V gene, clone size, D gene, CDR3 DNA, CDR3 protein. A D gene is named only where the DNA matches it firmly. Some rows mark clone size as missing; the rest say once, few, many or name a class of expanded clone.

J gene: TRBJ1-2; V gene: TRBV29-1; clone size: NA; D gene: NA; CDR3 DNA: TGCAGCGTTGAATGGGCGGGAATCTATTCCCTCCAGCGCGATGGCTACACCTTC; CDR3 protein: CSVEWAGIYSLQRDGYTF
J gene: TRBJ1-5; V gene: TRBV13; clone size: NA; D gene: TRBD1; CDR3 DNA: TGTGCCAGCAGCTTACGGGCCGACAGGGCGCTTCAGCCCCAGCATTTT; CDR3 protein: CASSLRADRALQPQHF
J gene: TRBJ2-1; V gene: TRBV5-1; clone size: NA; D gene: NA; CDR3 DNA: TGCGCCAGCACGCAGGACACTTACAATGAGCAGTTCTTC; CDR3 protein: CASTQDTYNEQFF
J gene: TRBJ2-6; V gene: TRBV6-4; clone size: few; D gene: NA; CDR3 DNA: TGTGCCAGCAGTGACGGGGAGGGGGCCAACGTCCTGACTTTC; CDR3 protein: CASSDGEGANVLTF
J gene: TRBJ2-5; V gene: TRBV30; clone size: NA; D gene: TRBD2; CDR3 DNA: TGTGCCTGGAGTTCCGGACTAGCGGGGGGCGGGACCCAGTACTTC; CDR3 protein: CAWSSGLAGGGTQYF
J gene: TRBJ2-7; V gene: TRBV5-1; clone size: NA; D gene: NA; CDR3 DNA: TGCGCCAGCAGCTTGGCCCTGGGACGCTCCTACGAGCAGTACTTC; CDR3 protein: CASSLALGRSYEQYF
J gene: TRBJ1-5; V gene: TRBV5-6; clone size: NA; D gene: NA; CDR3 DNA: TGTGCCAGCAGCTTGGCCGTGGGAGGGGATTCGGGTCAGCCCCAGCATTTT; CDR3 protein: CASSLAVGGDSGQPQHF
J gene: TRBJ2-1; V gene: TRBV7-3; clone size: NA; D gene: NA; CDR3 DNA: TGTGCCAGCAGCCCCCGGGGGGCTACTAGCAATGAGCAGTTCTTC; CDR3 protein: CASSPRGATSNEQFF
J gene: TRBJ2-7; V gene: TRBV28; clone size: NA; D gene: NA; CDR3 DNA: TGTGCCAGCAGTTTAGAGGAGGGGACCTACGAGCAGTACTTC; CDR3 protein: CASSLEEGTYEQYF
J gene: TRBJ2-7; V gene: TRBV10-3; clone size: NA; D gene: NA; CDR3 DNA: TGTGCCATCAGTGCGGCAGCCTTGGAGCAGTACTTC; CDR3 protein: CAISAAALEQYF
J gene: TRBJ2-5; V gene: TRBV7-6; clone size: NA; D gene: NA; CDR3 DNA: TGTGCCAGCAGCCTTCGGGGGGAGACCCAGTACTTC; CDR3 protein: CASSLRGETQYF
J gene: TRBJ1-2; V gene: TRBV5-6; clone size: NA; D gene: NA; CDR3 DNA: TGTGCCAGCAGCCAACAAGGGACTATTAACTATGGCTACACCTTC; CDR3 protein: CASSQQGTINYGYTF
J gene: TRBJ2-1; V gene: TRBV7-3; clone size: NA; D gene: NA; CDR3 DNA: TGTGCCAGCAGCTTCTCACTAGACAATGAGCAGTTCTTC; CDR3 protein: CASSFSLDNEQFF
J gene: TRBJ1-1; V gene: TRBV27; clone size: NA; D gene: TRBD1; CDR3 DNA: TGTGCCAGCAGTTTGAACAGGGGAGGGACTGAAGCTTTCTTT; CDR3 protein: CASSLNRGGTEAFF
J gene: TRBJ2-7; V gene: TRBV19; clone size: once; D gene: NA; CDR3 DNA: TGTGCCAGTAGGCCCGCCGGGGGTGTTAGCTACGAGCAGTACTTC; CDR3 protein: CASRPAGGVSYEQYF
J gene: TRBJ1-1; V gene: TRBV27; clone size: NA; D gene: TRBD1; CDR3 DNA: TGTGCCAGCAGTTCCATGGGAGCAGGACAGGGGTACACTGAAGCTTTCTTT; CDR3 protein: CASSSMGAGQGYTEAFF
J gene: TRBJ2-5; V gene: TRBV29-1; clone size: NA; D gene: NA; CDR3 DNA: TGCAGCGTTGAACGTCCCGGGTGGGAGACCCAGTACTTC; CDR3 protein: CSVERPGWETQYF
J gene: TRBJ2-7; V gene: TRBV7-8; clone size: NA; D gene: NA; CDR3 DNA: TGTGCCAGCAGGACGGATCCTGGGGCCTACGAGCAGTACTTC; CDR3 protein: CASRTDPGAYEQYF
J gene: TRBJ1-1; V gene: TRBV6-5; clone size: NA; D gene: NA; CDR3 DNA: TGTGCCAGCAAAAACAGGGAAGGGGTGTACACTGAAGCTTTCTTT; CDR3 protein: CASKNREGVYTEAFF
J gene: TRBJ2-3; V gene: TRBV25-1; clone size: NA; D gene: TRBD2; CDR3 DNA: TGTGCCAGCACCGTGACTAGCGGGAGCACAGATACGCAGTATTTT; CDR3 protein: CASTVTSGSTDTQYF
J gene: TRBJ1-1; V gene: TRBV4-3; clone size: NA; D gene: NA; CDR3 DNA: TGCGCCAGCAGCCAAGGGACGACAGTGAACACTGAAGCTTTCTTT; CDR3 protein: CASSQGTTVNTEAFF
J gene: TRBJ2-1; V gene: TRBV5-1; clone size: NA; D gene: TRBD2; CDR3 DNA: TGCGCCAGCAGCTTGGCGGGACTAGCGGGGGCCAATGAGCAGTTCTTC; CDR3 protein: CASSLAGLAGANEQFF
J gene: TRBJ1-1; V gene: TRBV7-8; clone size: NA; D gene: NA; CDR3 DNA: TGTGCCAGCAGCTTAGGACGGGGCGCGACTGAAGCTTTCTTT; CDR3 protein: CASSLGRGATEAFF
J gene: TRBJ1-1; V gene: TRBV4-3; clone size: once; D gene: NA; CDR3 DNA: TGCGCCAGCAGCCAAGTAATAGGGATCGACACTGAAGCTTTCTTT; CDR3 protein: CASSQVIGIDTEAFF
J gene: TRBJ2-2; V gene: TRBV7-3; clone size: NA; D gene: NA; CDR3 DNA: TGTGCCAGCAGCTTAACGCCGCAGGGGAACACCGGGGAGCTGTTTTTT; CDR3 protein: CASSLTPQGNTGELFF
J gene: TRBJ2-2; V gene: TRBV5-1; clone size: NA; D gene: TRBD1; CDR3 DNA: TGCGCCAGCAGCTTCTGGACAGGGGAGACCGGGGAGCTGTTTTTT; CDR3 protein: CASSFWTGETGELFF
J gene: TRBJ2-5; V gene: TRBV19; clone size: NA; D gene: TRBD2; CDR3 DNA: TGTGCCAGCGATCGGGGCGGGAGATCAGAGACCCAGTACTTC; CDR3 protein: CASDRGGRSETQYF
J gene: TRBJ2-2; V gene: TRBV14; clone size: NA; D gene: TRBD1; CDR3 DNA: TGTGCCAGCAGCCAAGCGGACAGGGGGGGATACGGGGAGCTGTTTTTT; CDR3 protein: CASSQADRGGYGELFF
J gene: TRBJ2-3; V gene: TRBV5-1; clone size: NA; D gene: NA; CDR3 DNA: TGCGCCAGCAGCTTGGATGGCGGAGGCACAGATACGCAGTATTTT; CDR3 protein: CASSLDGGGTDTQYF
J gene: TRBJ2-2; V gene: TRBV7-3; clone size: NA; D gene: TRBD1; CDR3 DNA: TGTGCCAGCAGCTCAAGCCCAGTACAGGGGGCCATCGGGGAGCTGTTTTTT; CDR3 protein: CASSSSPVQGAIGELFF
J gene: TRBJ2-3; V gene: TRBV25-1; clone size: NA; D gene: NA; CDR3 DNA: TGTGCCAGCAGTCGGGACCCAGCAGATACGCAGTATTTT; CDR3 protein: CASSRDPADTQYF
J gene: TRBJ2-7; V gene: TRBV7-9; clone size: NA; D gene: NA; CDR3 DNA: TGTGCCAGCAGCCGAGACACCGAGGAGCAGTACTTC; CDR3 protein: CASSRDTEEQYF
J gene: TRBJ2-2; V gene: TRBV7-2; clone size: once; D gene: NA; CDR3 DNA: TGTGCCAGCAGCTTTAGGAGACAAACGAACACCGGGGAGCTGTTTTTT; CDR3 protein: CASSFRRQTNTGELFF